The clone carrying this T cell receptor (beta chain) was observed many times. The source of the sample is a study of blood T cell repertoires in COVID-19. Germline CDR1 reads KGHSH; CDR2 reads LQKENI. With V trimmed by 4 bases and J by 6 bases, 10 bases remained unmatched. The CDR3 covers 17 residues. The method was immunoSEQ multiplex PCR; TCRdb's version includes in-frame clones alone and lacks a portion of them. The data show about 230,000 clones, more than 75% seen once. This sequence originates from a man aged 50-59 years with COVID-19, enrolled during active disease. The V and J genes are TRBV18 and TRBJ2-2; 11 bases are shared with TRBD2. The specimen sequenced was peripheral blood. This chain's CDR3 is CASSLTKLAGVPGELFF. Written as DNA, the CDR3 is TGTGCCAGCTCACTAACCAAACTAGCGGGAGTCCCCGGGGAGCTGTTTTTT. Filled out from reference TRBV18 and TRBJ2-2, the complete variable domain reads NAGVMQNPRHLVRRRGQEARLRCSPMKGHSHVYWYRQLPEEGLKFMVYLQKENIIDESGMPKERFSAEFPKEGPSILRIQQVVRGDSAAYFCASSLTKLAGVPGELFFGEGSRLTVL.